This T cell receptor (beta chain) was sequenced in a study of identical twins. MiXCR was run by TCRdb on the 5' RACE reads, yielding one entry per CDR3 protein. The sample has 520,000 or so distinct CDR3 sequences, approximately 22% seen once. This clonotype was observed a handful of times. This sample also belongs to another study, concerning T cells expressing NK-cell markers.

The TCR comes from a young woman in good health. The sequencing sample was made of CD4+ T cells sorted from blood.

Written as DNA, the CDR3 is TGCAGTGCTAGTGTGCCCCCAGATACGCAGTATTTT. Protein sequence: CSASVPPDTQYF. The chain joins TRBV20-1 to TRBJ2-3; D gene ambiguous. Between the trimmed V and J ends, which lost 3 bases and 4 bases, there was a span of 8 bases. This CDR3 is built from 12 residues. The germline V gene encodes CDR1 DFQATT and CDR2 SNEGSKA (reference sequence).